One sample yielded the 17 T cell receptor beta chains listed below, sequenced in a study of T cell repertoires in cytomegalovirus infection (dated by TCRdb to between 2018 and 2020). TCRdb lists the instrument as Illumina HiSeq 1500. TCRdb handled the public reads itself, with Q25 trimming in fastp and clone calling in MiXCR, and kept productive beta chains. Rows with a matching CDR3 protein are joined into one entry that keeps the most common DNA and genes. The sample has approximately 250,000 distinct CDR3 sequences on record, 6.5% of them singletons. The ten largest clonotypes hold around 6.5% of the sample. The sample was PBMCs. Receptors were obtained from a human donor in good health (CMV status not recorded). Some clones in this sample may be carry-over from other donors' samples.

This clonotype was recorded at least ten times. The V call is TRBV18, the J call TRBJ1-1, with D uncertain. This CDR3 is 13 amino acids long. V shed 5 bases and J shed 1 base, with 8 bases lying between them. Per germline, CDR1 KGHSH and CDR2 LQKENI. Written as DNA, the CDR3 is TGTGCCAGCTCAACCCACGCGAACACTGAAGCTTTCTTT. Protein sequence: CASSTHANTEAFF.

This clonotype was recorded a few times. J is TRBJ1-3 and V is TRBV20-1; no definite D call. V was trimmed by 2 bases and J by 0 bases, leaving 5 bases between them. CDR1 is DFQATT and CDR2 is SNEGSKA in the germline V gene (reference sequence). The CDR3 sequence is 13 residues long. The CDR3 region is CSARQFSGNTIYF. CDR3 nucleotide sequence: TGCAGTGCTAGACAGTTCTCTGGAAACACCATATATTTT.

This clonotype was seen many times. The J gene is TRBJ2-7, the V gene TRBV7-2, with 9 bases aligning to TRBD1. Germline CDR1 reads SGHTA; CDR2 reads FQGNSA. The CDR3 has 16 residues. V gave up 3 bases and J gave up 2 bases; unmatched junction bases: 8. The CDR3 region is CASSFSGGTGTYEQYF. The CDR3 coding sequence is TGTGCCAGCAGCTTTTCAGGAGGGACAGGGACCTACGAGCAGTACTTC.

The chain links TRBV29-1 to TRBJ2-1; either TRBD1 or TRBD2 may supply D (6 bases each). The V gene's germline CDR1 is SQVTM and CDR2 ANQGSEA. Trimming took off 7 bases at V and 8 bases at J, with 15 bases between the two ends. The CDR3 runs 12 residues. CDR3 region: CSGGAGVDEQFF. CDR3 sequence (DNA): TGCAGCGGGGGGGCAGGGGTCGATGAGCAGTTCTTC.

In its sample, this clonotype was seen many times. J is TRBJ1-5 and V is TRBV6-6; 8 bases align to TRBD1. V lost 4 bases to trimming and J lost 6 bases; unmatched junction nucleotides: 8. CDR1 and CDR2 from the germline V gene are MNHNY and SVGAGI (reference sequence). This CDR3 is 15 amino acids long. CDR3 sequence (DNA): TGTGCCAGCAGTTTCCGGGACAGGAGGACTCAGCCCCAGCATTTT. Encoded protein: CASSFRDRRTQPQHF.

This clonotype was counted ten times or more. The chain is built from TRBV6-2 or TRBV6-3 and TRBJ1-5; a possible D gene is TRBD1 (5 bases). This CDR3 has 18 residues. CDR1 and CDR2 from the germline V gene are MNHEY and SVGEGT. With 5 bases removed from V and 0 bases from J, the gap between germline ends came to 20 bases. The CDR3 nucleotides are TGTGCCAGCAGTCTTGGAGGGGCCCTATACTTTAGCAATCAGCCCCAGCATTTT. Protein: CASSLGGALYFSNQPQHF.

This clonotype was seen repeatedly, ten times or more. This rearrangement joins TRBV15 to TRBJ1-2; tentatively, D is TRBD1 (5 bases). Trimming pared 1 base from V and 6 bases from J, leaving 15 bases between. CDR1 and CDR2 from the germline V gene are LNHNV and YYDKDF (reference sequence). This CDR3 region has 15 residues. The CDR3 is CATSRVGAVKDGYTF. The DNA for the CDR3 is TGTGCCACCAGCAGAGTTGGGGCAGTTAAGGATGGCTACACCTTC.

This clonotype was observed at least ten times. This chain joins TRBV20-1 and TRBJ2-1, with TRBD2 identical over 9 bases. V trimming: 2 bases; J trimming: 12 bases; junction bases outside the gene matches: 5. Germline-derived CDR1 and CDR2 are DFQATT and SNEGSKA (reference sequence). The CDR3 sequence is 12 residues long. CDR3 residues: CSARLIAGVQFF. The CDR3 coding sequence is TGCAGTGCTAGACTAATAGCGGGGGTGCAGTTCTTC.

This clonotype was recorded a few times. The CDR3 sequence is CASSYSKNIQYF. The CDR3 nucleotides are TGTGCCAGCAGTTACTCCAAAAACATTCAGTACTTC. The gene calls are TRBV6-2 or TRBV6-3 and TRBJ2-4; D uncertain. In germline, CDR1 is MNHEY, CDR2 SVGEGT. The CDR3 contains 12 residues. The ends were cut back, 0 bases at V and 3 bases at J, with 0 bases in the middle.

This clonotype was counted many times. The chain is built from TRBV7-2 and TRBJ1-6; 9 bases are shared with TRBD1. The CDR3 runs to 16 residues. The J segment lost 9 bases and the V segment lost 2 bases, leaving 8 bases of the junction unmatched. Germline V gene sequence: CDR1 SGHTA, CDR2 FQGNSA. This chain's CDR3 is CASSLLGTGSTSPLHF. The CDR3, as DNA: TGTGCCAGCAGCTTATTGGGGACAGGGTCTACTTCACCCCTCCACTTT.

The rearrangement joins TRBV29-1 to TRBJ2-3; TRBD1 is a possible D gene (5 bases). Germline CDR1 is SQVTM and CDR2 is ANQGSEA. The V and J ends lost 1 base and 1 base respectively, with 9 bases between them. The CDR3 extends over 14 amino acids. The CDR3 DNA reads as TGCAGCGTTGAAGGTAGCAGGGGCACAGATACGCAGTATTTT. As protein: CSVEGSRGTDTQYF.

This clonotype was recorded at least ten times. J is TRBJ2-1 and V is TRBV5-4; 8 bases are shared with TRBD1. Unmatched junction bases numbered 11, after V lost 4 bases and J lost 5 bases. There are 16 residues in the CDR3. CDR1 and CDR2 (germline): SGHNT, YYREEE (reference sequence). CDR3 in amino acids: CASSRPGQGGDNEQFF. CDR3 coding DNA: TGTGCCAGCAGCAGGCCCGGACAGGGCGGGGACAATGAGCAGTTCTTC.

This clonotype was recorded at least ten times. V is TRBV20-1 and J is TRBJ2-5; 14 nucleotides agree with TRBD2. The germline gives CDR1 DFQATT, CDR2 SNEGSKA (reference sequence). After removal of 5 bases from V and 3 bases from J, the junction contained 8 bases not matched to a gene. The CDR3 runs to 16 residues. CDR3: CSARGLAGDREETQYF. The CDR3 DNA follows: TGCAGTGCTCGGGGACTAGCGGGGGATCGGGAAGAGACCCAGTACTTC.

The chain recombines TRBV6-6 with TRBJ2-7, with 9 bases matching TRBD1. Germline V gene data show CDR1 as MNHNY and CDR2 as SVGAGI (reference sequence). The V gene end was trimmed by 4 bases and the J gene end by 0 bases; junction bases not matched to a gene: 7. CDR3 length: 16 residues. This CDR3 is CASSWAGQGASYEQYF. The CDR3 DNA reads as TGTGCCAGCAGTTGGGCGGGACAGGGAGCCTCCTACGAGCAGTACTTC.

This clonotype has a count of ten or more. This chain joins TRBV7-2 and TRBJ1-1; D unresolved. This CDR3 has 14 residues. CDR1 and CDR2 from the germline V gene are SGHTA and FQGNSA. Trimming removed 1 base at V and 1 base at J, with 7 bases between. The CDR3 here is CASSLVPANTEAFF. In DNA form, the CDR3 reads TGTGCCAGCAGCTTAGTCCCAGCGAACACTGAAGCTTTCTTT.

The table lists this clonotype with many counts. The J gene is TRBJ1-6, the V gene TRBV7-2; D gene ambiguous. The CDR3 is 14 residues long. Trimming left V 1 base short and J 7 bases short, with 8 bases between. Germline V gives CDR1 SGHTA, CDR2 FQGNSA. This chain's CDR3 is CASSLEWVNSPLHF. In nucleotides, the CDR3 is TGTGCCAGCAGCTTAGAATGGGTCAATTCACCCCTCCACTTT.

This clonotype has ten or more counts. The rearrangement joins TRBV11-2 to TRBJ2-5; 10 nucleotides match TRBD1. Germline CDR1 reads SGHAT; CDR2 reads FQNNGV. The CDR3 has 16 amino acids. Trimming took 3 bases from V and 1 from J; bases not matched to a gene: 5. CDR3 sequence: CASSLAGQGIQETQYF. Written as DNA, the CDR3 is TGTGCCAGCAGCTTGGCGGGACAGGGGATCCAAGAGACCCAGTACTTC.